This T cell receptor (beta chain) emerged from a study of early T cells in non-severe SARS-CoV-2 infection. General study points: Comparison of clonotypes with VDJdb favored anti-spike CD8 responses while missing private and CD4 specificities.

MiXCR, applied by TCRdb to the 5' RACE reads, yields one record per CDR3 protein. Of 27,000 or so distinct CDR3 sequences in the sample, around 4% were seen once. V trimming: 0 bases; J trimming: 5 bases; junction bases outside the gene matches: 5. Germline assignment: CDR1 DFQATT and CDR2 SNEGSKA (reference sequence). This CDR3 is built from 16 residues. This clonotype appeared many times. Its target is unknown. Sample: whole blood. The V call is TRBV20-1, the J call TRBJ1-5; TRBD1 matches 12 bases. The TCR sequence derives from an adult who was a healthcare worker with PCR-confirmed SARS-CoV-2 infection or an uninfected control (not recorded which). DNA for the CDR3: TGCAGTGCTAGAGATCGGGACAGGGGGCAGGATCAGCCCCAGCATTTT. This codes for CSARDRDRGQDQPQHF.